These 21 T cell receptor beta chains came from one sample sequenced in a study of vaccination and CD4 T cells after COVID-19. Treatment specified: approximately 9-day PBMC culture with coronavirus spike peptide pools or control peptides (ViraFEST assay). Cultured CD4+ T-cell DNA underwent Oncomine TCR Beta short-read sequencing. TCRdb re-called the PCR reads through MiXCR, storing one row per CDR3 protein. The sample consists of about 20,000 distinct CDR3 sequences, roughly 45% of them appearing once. These receptors have no identified antigens. Sequencing was done on a sample of CD4+ T cells from blood, cultured in vitro. The receptors here all came from a human donor who had recovered from COVID-19.

The chain joins TRBV10-1 to TRBJ2-1; no clear D gene. This CDR3 has 15 amino acids. The V gene lost 5 bases and the J gene lost 4 bases, with 15 bases spanning the gap. The germline gives CDR1 WNHNN, CDR2 SYGVQD (reference sequence). The CDR3: CASSPRKGVYNEQFF. The CDR3 nucleotides are TGCGCCAGCAGTCCCCGGAAGGGCGTATACAATGAGCAGTTCTTC.

The chain carries TRBV20-1 and TRBJ2-7; D perhaps matches TRBD1 (5 bases). The germline V and J ends were trimmed by 5 bases and 0 bases, with 17 bases remaining between them. There are 15 residues in the CDR3. Germline CDR1 reads DFQATT; CDR2 reads SNEGSKA (reference sequence). CDR3 residues: CSAAHTGISSYEQYF. CDR3 nucleotide sequence: TGCAGTGCTGCCCATACAGGAATTAGCTCCTACGAGCAGTACTTC.

This chain connects TRBV20-1 to TRBJ2-3; TRBD2 aligns across 9 bases. CDR3 length equals 14 residues. Germline V gives CDR1 DFQATT, CDR2 SNEGSKA (reference sequence). CDR3 loop: CSSRAGGLSDTQYF. The CDR3 DNA follows: TGCAGCTCGCGGGCGGGAGGGTTGTCAGATACGCAGTATTTT.

The CDR3 DNA sequence: TGCAGTGCTAGAGACCCGTCGTTAGGACTTTATAATTCACCCCTCCACTTT. Protein sequence: CSARDPSLGLYNSPLHF. V usage is TRBV20-1 and J usage is TRBJ1-6; D remains ambiguous. This CDR3 region has 17 residues. V lost 0 bases to trimming and J lost 4 bases, with 16 bases between them. Looked up from germline, CDR1 is DFQATT and CDR2 is SNEGSKA (reference sequence).

This clonotype was picked up a small number of times. The chain links TRBV24-1 to TRBJ2-5; a possible D gene is TRBD1 (6 bases). This CDR3 comprises 14 residues. Germline-derived CDR1 and CDR2 are KGHDR and SFDVKD. V was clipped by 7 bases and J by 5 bases, with 16 bases between them. CDR3 DNA: TGTGCCACCAGGGGGACGGGAACAGGGGAGACCCAGTACTTC. It translates to CATRGTGTGETQYF.

The chain employs TRBV7-2 and TRBJ1-3, with no clear D. Between the trimmed V and J ends, which lost 5 bases and 0 bases, there was a span of 8 bases. Germline V gives CDR1 SGHTA, CDR2 FQGNSA. The CDR3 totals 14 residues. CDR3 sequence (DNA): TGTGCCAGCAGCCTAGTCAACTCTGGAAACACCATATATTTT. This sequence encodes CASSLVNSGNTIYF.

This rearrangement joins TRBV19 to TRBJ1-3; TRBD1 is a possible D gene (6 bases). The CDR3 extends over 18 amino acids. V was shortened by 3 bases and J by 0 bases, with 18 bases between the two germline ends. Per germline, CDR1 LNHDA and CDR2 SQIVND (reference sequence). CDR3 residues: CASSMGRDKGTSGNTIYF. The CDR3 coding sequence is TGTGCCAGTAGTATGGGACGGGACAAAGGGACCTCTGGAAACACCATATATTTT.

The chain uses TRBV2 and TRBJ2-6; 8 bases are shared with TRBD2. Germline V lookup: CDR1 SNHLY, CDR2 FYNNEI. Losses at the gene ends were 7 bases for V and 3 bases for J; bases not matched to a gene: 2. The CDR3 covers 14 residues. CDR3 in amino acids: CASKRGLGANVLTF. CDR3 nucleotide sequence: TGTGCCAGCAAGCGGGGGCTTGGGGCCAACGTCCTGACTTTC.

The V and J genes are TRBV2 and TRBJ1-1; no definite D call. With 8 bases removed from V and 7 bases from J, the gap between germline ends came to 17 bases. Per germline, CDR1 SNHLY and CDR2 FYNNEI. This CDR3 contains 13 residues. In DNA, the CDR3 is TGTGCCAGCGGTATCCGGAGTGAAGGTGAAGCTTTCTTT. It translates to CASGIRSEGEAFF.

The CDR3 DNA follows: TGTGCCAGCAGCGTGGGGGACAGGGTCGCCGAGACCCAGTACTTC. Protein product: CASSVGDRVAETQYF. The chain joins TRBV6-2 or TRBV6-3 to TRBJ2-5; 9 bases agree with TRBD1. The V and J ends lost 6 bases and 5 bases, in that order; junction bases with no gene match: 10. This CDR3 is 15 amino acids long. The germline V gene encodes CDR1 MNHEY and CDR2 SVGEGT.

This sequence joins TRBV28 and TRBJ2-1, with D hard to call. From germline, CDR1 is MDHEN and CDR2 SYDVKM. This CDR3 has 11 amino acids. V shed 6 bases and J shed 7 bases, with 7 bases lying between them. CDR3 in DNA: TGTGCCAGCAGACACGAGAATGAGCAGTTCTTC. This codes for CASRHENEQFF.

This clonotype was observed a few times. The rearrangement uses TRBV20-1 and TRBJ1-5, with 8 bases identical to TRBD1. CDR1 DFQATT and CDR2 SNEGSKA come from the germline V gene (reference sequence). V lost 3 bases and J lost 4; bases outside the gene matches: 8. The CDR3 totals 15 residues. The CDR3 here is CSASGGTGQNQPQHF. The CDR3 DNA is TGCAGTGCTAGTGGGGGGACAGGTCAGAATCAGCCCCAGCATTTT.

This sequence joins TRBV28 and TRBJ1-5; the D gene is possibly TRBD1 (6 bases). V dropped 6 bases and J dropped 6 bases, with 15 bases sitting between them. This CDR3 comprises 14 residues. Germline CDR1 is MDHEN and CDR2 is SYDVKM. As DNA, the CDR3 is TGTGCCAGCAGGTTGGGGGGGCGGGTTCAGCCCCAGCATTTT. It specifies CASRLGGRVQPQHF.

The CDR3 DNA reads as TGCAGTGGGTCGGGGGGGGTATATAATTCACCCCTCCACTTT. This sequence encodes CSGSGGVYNSPLHF. V is TRBV20-1 and J is TRBJ1-6; a possible D gene is TRBD1 (5 bases). The CDR3 extends over 14 amino acids. Between the trimmed V and J ends, which lost 7 bases and 4 bases, there was a span of 14 bases. Per the germline V gene, CDR1 is DFQATT and CDR2 is SNEGSKA (reference sequence).

The sample holds a few counts of this clonotype. The V and J genes are TRBV7-8 and TRBJ1-2; TRBD1 matches 9 bases. The CDR3 sequence is 16 residues long. Looked up from germline, CDR1 is SGHVS and CDR2 is FQNEAQ. V was clipped by 3 bases and J by 4 bases; unmatched bases: 9. The CDR3 region is CASSLGLQGASYGYTF. As DNA, the CDR3 is TGTGCCAGCAGCTTGGGATTACAGGGGGCTAGCTATGGCTACACCTTC.

The chain is built from TRBV29-1 and TRBJ1-2; D is unresolved. This CDR3 has 13 amino acids. Trimming stripped 4 bases from V and 0 bases from J, with 9 bases between. Germline V gives CDR1 SQVTM, CDR2 ANQGSEA. DNA for the CDR3: TGCAGCGTTGGAGCTCCCCCTAACTATGGCTACACCTTC. Protein: CSVGAPPNYGYTF.

The gene calls are TRBV19 and TRBJ1-1, with a weak D call TRBD1 (6 bases). Trimming took 6 bases from V and 1 from J, leaving 9 bases between them. Germline CDR1 reads LNHDA; CDR2 reads SQIVND (reference sequence). The CDR3 covers 13 residues. CDR3 DNA: TGTGCCAGTAGGGAGACAGGGAACACTGAAGCTTTCTTT. Protein product: CASRETGNTEAFF.

V and J are TRBV28 and TRBJ2-7; 9 bases map to TRBD1. The CDR3 covers 16 residues. Germline-derived CDR1 and CDR2 are MDHEN and SYDVKM. J was trimmed by 9 bases and V by 1 base; bases with no gene match: 13. CDR3 nucleotides: TGTGCCAGCAGTTTATATGGGGACAGGGTCGCCGGCGGGCAGTACTTC. Amino acids: CASSLYGDRVAGGQYF. The variable domain in full, completed from reference TRBV28 and TRBJ2-7, reads DVKVTQSSRYLVKRTGEKVFLECVQDMDHENMFWYRQDPGLGLRLIYFSYDVKMKEKGDIPEGYSVSREKKERFSLILESASTNQTSMYLCASSLYGDRVAGGQYFGPGTRLTVT.

The chain links TRBV19 to TRBJ1-5, with no clear D. V gave up 7 bases and J gave up 3 bases, with 19 bases separating them. Germline CDR1 and CDR2: LNHDA and SQIVND (reference sequence). The CDR3 is 16 residues long. Here the CDR3 DNA reads TGTGCCAGTACCCTGGGAAGGGAATTGGACAATCAGCCCCAGCATTTT. It translates to CASTLGRELDNQPQHF.

This clonotype was seen a handful of times. The chain is built from TRBV19 and TRBJ1-4; tentatively, D is TRBD1 (5 bases). With 7 bases removed from V and 8 bases from J, the gap between germline ends came to 8 bases. Germline assignment: CDR1 LNHDA and CDR2 SQIVND (reference sequence). This CDR3 spans 11 amino acids. CDR3 DNA sequence: TGTGCCAGTAAATGGGGCGAAAAACTGTTTTTT. Its protein product is CASKWGEKLFF.

The CDR3 sequence: CASSLMEGSGYTF. CDR3 nucleotides: TGTGCCAGCAGCTTAATGGAGGGGTCCGGCTACACCTTC. The chain is built from TRBV7-2 and TRBJ1-2; possible D gene TRBD1, 5 bases. This CDR3 contains 13 residues. Trimming shortened V by 2 bases and J by 8 bases, and 12 bases separated the two germline ends. Germline CDR1 SGHTA, CDR2 FQGNSA.